This TCR beta chain is drawn from a study of OX40 agonist ivuxolimab in advanced cancers. Overall study: Every 2 weeks, patients got intravenous ivuxolimab at one of six dose levels (0.01-10 mg/kg).

Germline values: CDR1 LNHDA, CDR2 SQIVND (reference sequence). The CDR3 is made up of 15 amino acids. Trimming took 4 bases from V and 5 from J; bases not matched to a gene: 7. Repertoires were generated with immunoSEQ multiplex PCR, while TCRdb's copy carries only in-frame clones and drops some. The table has about 96,000 clones, roughly four fifths seen once. Study outcomes and limitations: The authors did not determine the antigen specificity of the expanded peripheral T cells.

In regard to this clone: As yet, its antigen is unknown.

This sequence was found in an adult with an advanced solid tumor such as melanoma, head and neck, liver or kidney cancer. Here the sequenced sample was CD4+ or CD8+ T cells sorted from blood, taken in a trial of the OX40 agonist ivuxolimab. The rearrangement links TRBV19 to TRBJ2-1; 8 nucleotides align to TRBD2. The CDR3 DNA is TGTGCCAGTAGTAAAGGCGGACTAGCCGACAATGAGCAGTTCTTC. Translating it yields CASSKGGLADNEQFF.